The 29 T cell receptor beta chains reported below all come from one sample, sequenced in a study of blood T cell repertoires in COVID-19. Method: immunoSEQ multiplex PCR; TCRdb's copy keeps in-frame clones and lacks some. Here the sample spans 150,000 to 200,000 clones, 80% being singletons. The sample taken for sequencing was PBMCs or T cells enriched from blood (not recorded which). These receptor sequences come from a woman aged 60 to 75 who had recovered from COVID-19.

V is TRBV29-1 and J is TRBJ1-1; 10 bases are shared with TRBD1. The CDR3 runs 12 residues. J gave up 4 bases and V 6 bases, and 2 bases lay outside the gene matches. Germline values: CDR1 SQVTM, CDR2 ANQGSEA. CDR3: CSVRTGGTEAFF. DNA of the CDR3: TGCAGCGTGCGGACAGGGGGCACTGAAGCTTTCTTT.

This sequence joins TRBV4-1 and TRBJ1-3, with D possibly TRBD1 on 5 matching bases. CDR3 length: 15 amino acids. Germline lookup yields CDR1 MGHRA and CDR2 YSYEKL. Trimming cost V 6 bases and J 0 bases, with 12 bases left between them. As DNA, the CDR3 is TGCGCCAGCAGGGGGACTGAGGTCTCTGGAAACACCATATATTTT. Its translation: CASRGTEVSGNTIYF.

The chain combines TRBV3-1 (or the pseudogene TRBV3-2) with TRBJ2-1; TRBD2 agrees at 13 bases. The V gene end was trimmed by 4 bases and the J gene end by 4 bases; junction bases not matched to a gene: 1. CDR1 and CDR2 (germline): LGHDT, YNNKEL (reference sequence). This CDR3 has 15 residues. The CDR3 protein is CASSRTSGGYNEQFF. The CDR3 DNA reads as TGTGCCAGCAGCCGGACTAGCGGGGGATACAATGAGCAGTTCTTC.

V and J are TRBV24-1 and TRBJ2-3; 7 bases agree with TRBD2. V was clipped by 4 bases and J by 5 bases; unmatched bases: 8. The germline V gene has CDR1 KGHDR and CDR2 SFDVKD. CDR3 length: 15 amino acids. CDR3 region: CATSDPRSGGDTQYF. Here the CDR3 DNA reads TGTGCCACCAGTGACCCACGGTCGGGGGGAGATACGCAGTATTTT.

The chain joins TRBV10-3 to TRBJ2-5; maybe TRBD2 (5 bases). V lost 9 bases and J 1 base, leaving 15 bases between the germline ends. The CDR3 covers 14 residues. In germline, CDR1 is ENHRY, CDR2 SYGVKD. CDR3 region: CAINQAGPQETQYF. Written as DNA, the CDR3 is TGTGCCATAAACCAGGCGGGCCCCCAAGAGACCCAGTACTTC.

J is TRBJ2-3 and V is TRBV6-5; D might be TRBD1 (6 bases). This CDR3 region has 15 residues. The V gene lost 6 bases and the J gene lost 0 bases, with 13 bases spanning the gap. The germline gives CDR1 MNHEY, CDR2 SVGAGI. In DNA form, the CDR3 reads TGTGCCAGCAGCCACCGACAGGCTAGCACAGATACGCAGTATTTT. Residues: CASSHRQASTDTQYF.

The chain employs TRBV9 and TRBJ2-1; tentative D call: TRBD1 (5 bases). Per the germline V gene, CDR1 is SGDLS and CDR2 is YYNGEE. V lost 1 base and J lost 2, with 10 bases in between. This CDR3 is 15 amino acids long. Written as DNA, the CDR3 is TGTGCCAGCAGCGTACTAGACAGTCCCTACAATGAGCAGTTCTTC. Protein product: CASSVLDSPYNEQFF. The entire variable domain, with the rest obtained from reference TRBV9 and TRBJ2-1, is as follows: DSGVTQTPKHLITATGQRVTLRCSPRSGDLSVYWYQQSLDQGLQFLIQYYNGEERAKGNILERFSAQQFPDLHSELNLSSLELGDSALYFCASSVLDSPYNEQFFGPGTRLTVL.

This rearrangement joins TRBV6-5 to TRBJ1-5; D remains unclear. V was pared by 4 bases and J by 7 bases, with 20 bases between. The CDR3 totals 16 residues. Per germline, CDR1 MNHEY and CDR2 SVGAGI. CDR3 amino acids: CASSSTNIEGHQPQHF. The CDR3 region has the DNA TGTGCCAGCAGTTCCACTAATATTGAGGGTCACCAGCCCCAGCATTTT.

This chain connects TRBV19 to TRBJ2-6, with a possible D match to TRBD1 (6 bases). CDR1 is LNHDA, CDR2 SQIVND, per germline (reference sequence). The CDR3 sequence is 17 residues long. The V end lost 5 bases, the J end lost 0 bases, and 14 bases lay between the germline ends. The CDR3 reads CASSGMGHLSGANVLTF. CDR3 DNA sequence: TGTGCCAGTAGTGGGATGGGACATCTCTCTGGGGCCAACGTCCTGACTTTC.

The chain joins TRBV2 to TRBJ2-1, with 10 bases matching TRBD2. CDR1 SNHLY and CDR2 FYNNEI come from the germline V gene. The CDR3 has 18 residues. V gave up 1 base and J gave up 2 bases; unmatched junction bases: 8. The CDR3 DNA is TGTGCCAGCAGTGAAGTAAGCCAGCGGGGGGGGGCCTACAATGAGCAGTTCTTC. Its translation: CASSEVSQRGGAYNEQFF.

CDR3 DNA sequence: TGTGCCTGTCAGGGTAGGGGCAATCAGCCCCAGCATTTT. It codes for CACQGRGNQPQHF. J is TRBJ1-5 and V is TRBV30, with a possible D match to TRBD1 (5 bases). The ends were cut back, 6 bases at V and 2 bases at J, with 11 bases in the middle. CDR3 length: 13 residues. The germline gives CDR1 GTSNPN, CDR2 SVGIG (reference sequence). Full variable domain (outside the CDR3, taken from reference TRBV30 and TRBJ1-5): SQTIHQWPATLVQPVGSPLSLECTVEGTSNPNLYWYRQAAGRGLQLLFYSVGIGQISSEVPQNLSASRPQDRQFILSSKKLLLSDSGFYLCACQGRGNQPQHFGDGTRLSIL.

The V and J genes are TRBV6-5 and TRBJ2-7, with D possibly matching TRBD2 (6 bases). The CDR3 is 15 residues long. Germline loops: CDR1 MNHEY, CDR2 SVGAGI. V was clipped by 7 bases and J by 1 base, with 17 bases between them. As DNA, the CDR3 is TGTGCCAGCATCCCTGGCGGGGTCATATCCTACGAGCAGTACTTC. Its protein is CASIPGGVISYEQYF.

CDR3 residues: CASSQEWGDGYTF. The CDR3 bases are TGCGCCAGCAGCCAAGAGTGGGGGGATGGCTACACCTTC. The rearrangement uses TRBV4-1 and TRBJ1-2, with TRBD1 as a possible D gene (5 bases). Germline V lookup: CDR1 MGHRA, CDR2 YSYEKL. This CDR3 region has 13 residues. Trimming cost V 0 bases and J 6 bases, with 8 bases left between them.

This clone was observed a single time. This rearrangement joins TRBV9 to TRBJ1-5, with 10 bases aligning to TRBD1. CDR1 is SGDLS and CDR2 is YYNGEE in the germline V gene. Trimming took 4 bases from V and 5 from J; bases not matched to a gene: 6. The CDR3 length is 15 residues. CDR3 coding DNA: TGTGCCAGCAGCATAGGACAGGGGGTCTATCAGCCCCAGCATTTT. It specifies CASSIGQGVYQPQHF. The complete variable domain, with remaining parts taken from reference TRBV9 and TRBJ1-5, reads DSGVTQTPKHLITATGQRVTLRCSPRSGDLSVYWYQQSLDQGLQFLIQYYNGEERAKGNILERFSAQQFPDLHSELNLSSLELGDSALYFCASSIGQGVYQPQHFGDGTRLSIL.

The J gene is TRBJ2-3, the V gene TRBV5-5; no reliable D call. The ends were cut back, 0 bases at V and 6 bases at J, with 5 bases in the middle. The germline V gene encodes CDR1 SGHKS and CDR2 YYEKEE (reference sequence). The CDR3 has 12 residues. The CDR3: CASSLAVDTQYF. The CDR3 DNA reads as TGTGCCAGCAGCTTGGCTGTGGATACGCAGTATTTT.

CDR3: CASSYLAGVNNEQFF. The CDR3 DNA sequence: TGTGCCAGCAGCTATCTAGCGGGGGTGAACAATGAGCAGTTCTTC. The J gene is TRBJ2-1, the V gene TRBV7-9; 10 positions match TRBD2. Germline V gene data show CDR1 as SEHNR and CDR2 as FQNEAQ (reference sequence). V lost 4 bases and J lost 5; bases outside the gene matches: 5. The CDR3 contains 15 residues.

The rearrangement joins TRBV7-2 to TRBJ1-1; possibly TRBD1 for D (6 bases). The CDR3 is 13 amino acids. Germline V lookup: CDR1 SGHTA, CDR2 FQGNSA. V lost 8 bases, J lost 1 base, and 11 bases lay in between. CDR3 residues: CASQGQRNTEAFF. The DNA for the CDR3 is TGTGCCAGCCAAGGACAGAGGAACACTGAAGCTTTCTTT.

This chain connects TRBV7-2 to TRBJ1-2; 8 nucleotides align to TRBD1. The CDR3 spans 16 residues. The trim removed 1 base at V and 4 bases at J, leaving 8 bases unmatched. Germline CDR1 reads SGHTA; CDR2 reads FQGNSA. Written as DNA, the CDR3 is TGTGCCAGCAGCTTAGAAGGGCCAGGGGGCCTCTATGGCTACACCTTC. Translating it yields CASSLEGPGGLYGYTF.

This clone was found once. The genes are TRBV20-1 and TRBJ2-7; 10 positions match TRBD2. The CDR3 is 15 amino acids. Trimming cost V 3 bases and J 6 bases; bases outside gene matches: 11. CDR1 is DFQATT, CDR2 SNEGSKA, per germline (reference sequence). CDR3 region: CSASRVSGGASEQYF. The DNA of the CDR3 is TGCAGTGCTAGTCGAGTGAGCGGGGGGGCCAGCGAGCAGTACTTC.

The chain has TRBV5-1 and TRBJ2-7, with a tentative D call TRBD2 (5 bases). The germline V gene has CDR1 SGHRS and CDR2 YFSETQ. This CDR3 has 14 amino acids. Trimming stripped 4 bases from V and 1 base from J, with 12 bases between. The CDR3 DNA sequence: TGCGCCAGCAGCCTCTCGCGGGCATCCTACGAGCAGTACTTC. Protein: CASSLSRASYEQYF.

DNA for the CDR3: TGTGCCAGCAGTCATAGCAATCAGCCCCAGCATTTT. The encoded protein is CASSHSNQPQHF. This sequence joins TRBV27 and TRBJ1-5; the D is unclear. Trimming shortened V by 5 bases and J by 0 bases, and 2 bases separated the two germline ends. Germline-derived CDR1 and CDR2 are MNHEY and SMNVEV (reference sequence). The CDR3 sequence is 12 residues long.

The chain joins TRBV6-5 to TRBJ1-4, with 7 bases matching TRBD1. Trimming at V came to 10 bases and at J to 7 bases, leaving 12 bases not matched to a gene. This CDR3 spans 14 amino acids. Germline loops: CDR1 MNHEY, CDR2 SVGAGI. The CDR3 DNA is TGTGCCATTACGAACTCAGGGGGTGGTGAAAAACTGTTTTTT. This codes for CAITNSGGGEKLFF.

The chain combines TRBV21-1 with TRBJ1-2; the table calls TRBD1, which could not be checked here. TRBV21-1 is shown as a pseudogene. The CDR3 is made up of 15 amino acids. The CDR3 reads CASSRRGTGKNGYTF. CDR3 nucleotide sequence: TGTGCCAGCAGCCGCCGTGGGACAGGGAAGAATGGCTACACCTTC.

V is TRBV21-1 and J is TRBJ2-2; TRBD2, the D gene given by the table, was not confirmed from the DNA. TRBV21-1 is a pseudogene locus. The CDR3 runs 14 residues. CDR3 sequence: CASSNYLITGELFF. In DNA, the CDR3 is TGTGCCAGCAGCAATTACTTAATCACCGGGGAGCTGTTTTTT.

V is TRBV13 and J is TRBJ1-3; D gene uncertain. Per germline, CDR1 PRHDT and CDR2 FYEKMQ (reference sequence). Trimming took 3 bases from V and 0 from J, leaving 6 bases between them. The CDR3 loop spans 14 amino acids. CDR3 nucleotides: TGTGCCAGCAGCTTTACCGGCTCTGGAAACACCATATATTTT. The encoded protein is CASSFTGSGNTIYF.

The rearrangement uses TRBV29-1 and TRBJ1-1; D unresolved. V was pared by 6 bases and J by 3 bases, with 8 bases between. Germline V CDR1 and CDR2: SQVTM, ANQGSEA. The CDR3 spans 11 residues. DNA for the CDR3: TGCAGCGTGAACAGCTACACTGAAGCTTTCTTT. This codes for CSVNSYTEAFF.

This chain joins TRBV7-8 and TRBJ1-2, with TRBD1 matching over 8 bases. The CDR3 is 15 residues long. V gave up 1 base and J gave up 7 bases; unmatched junction bases: 8. CDR1 is SGHVS and CDR2 is FQNEAQ in the germline V gene. The CDR3 here is CASSLVGQERPGYTF. Written as DNA, the CDR3 is TGTGCCAGCAGCTTAGTGGGACAGGAACGCCCTGGCTACACCTTC.

This chain connects TRBV30 to TRBJ1-5; weak D call: TRBD1 (5 bases). V dropped 3 bases and J dropped 5 bases, with 11 bases sitting between them. There are 13 residues in the CDR3. Germline lookup yields CDR1 GTSNPN and CDR2 SVGIG (reference sequence). CDR3: CAWSRKQDQPQHF. Written as DNA, the CDR3 is TGTGCCTGGAGCCGAAAACAGGATCAGCCCCAGCATTTT.

The chain is built from TRBV11-3 and TRBJ2-1; 7 nucleotides align to TRBD1. CDR1 is SGHNT, CDR2 YENEEA, per germline. The V gene end was trimmed by 5 bases and the J gene end by 8 bases; junction bases not matched to a gene: 12. This CDR3 is 15 amino acids long. CDR3 amino acids: CASSLQTGSLDEQFF. In DNA form, the CDR3 reads TGTGCCAGCAGCCTCCAGACAGGGAGCTTAGATGAGCAGTTCTTC.